These 10 T cell receptor beta chains originate from one sample sequenced in a study of cytomegalovirus exposure and HLA in healthy donors. PCR used 60 Vbeta primers and 13 Jbeta primers. Some clones are missing from TCRdb's copy, which holds only in-frame ones; the method was immunoSEQ multiplex PCR. The sample has some 190,000 clones; around 80% are singletons. The specimen was PBMCs. The receptor set was obtained from a man aged 35-49 years in good health and CMV-seronegative.

This chain uses TRBV18 with TRBJ1-2, with 8 bases matching TRBD1. The CDR3 has 15 residues. Germline assignment: CDR1 KGHSH and CDR2 LQKENI. With V trimmed by 2 bases and J by 1 base, 3 bases remained unmatched. The DNA for the CDR3 is TGTGCCAGCTCACCAAAACAGGGGGGTAACTATGGCTACACCTTC. Amino acid sequence: CASSPKQGGNYGYTF.

This clone came up a few times. This chain joins TRBV19 and TRBJ2-6; D is perhaps TRBD1 (6 bases). The CDR3 is 17 residues long. Per the germline V gene, CDR1 is LNHDA and CDR2 is SQIVND (reference sequence). Between the trimmed V and J ends, which lost 3 bases and 1 base, there was a span of 13 bases. CDR3 bases: TGTGCCAGTAGTATGGACGTAGGACAGTCTGGGGCCAACGTCCTGACTTTC. It is translated as CASSMDVGQSGANVLTF.

CDR3 in DNA: TGTGCCAGCAGTGGACAGGGGGCCATCAATGAGCAGTTCTTC. Amino acid sequence: CASSGQGAINEQFF. V gene TRBV2 combines with J gene TRBJ2-1, with 10 bases aligning to TRBD1. The germline V gene encodes CDR1 SNHLY and CDR2 FYNNEI. V shed 4 bases and J 6 bases; nucleotides not matched to a gene: 3. This CDR3 has 14 residues.

This clone was counted between two and nine times. This chain joins TRBV19 and TRBJ2-1; TRBD1 matches 7 bases. This CDR3 is built from 18 residues. CDR1 is LNHDA, CDR2 SQIVND, per germline (reference sequence). The V and J ends lost 3 bases and 0 bases, in that order; junction bases with no gene match: 11. CDR3 sequence reads: CASSIVFVGDSSYNEQFF. The CDR3 region has the DNA TGTGCCAGTAGTATTGTATTTGTGGGGGACAGCTCCTACAATGAGCAGTTCTTC.

The chain couples TRBV28 to TRBJ2-1; 8 nucleotides match TRBD1. Trimming cost V 11 bases and J 5 bases; bases outside gene matches: 5. The CDR3 contains 12 residues. Germline V gene sequence: CDR1 MDHEN, CDR2 SYDVKM. The CDR3 is CASDRANNEQFF. In DNA form, the CDR3 reads TGTGCCTCGGACAGGGCTAACAATGAGCAGTTCTTC. Full variable domain (outside the CDR3, taken from reference TRBV28 and TRBJ2-1): DVKVTQSSRYLVKRTGEKVFLECVQDMDHENMFWYRQDPGLGLRLIYFSYDVKMKEKGDIPEGYSVSREKKERFSLILESASTNQTSMYLCASDRANNEQFFGPGTRLTVL.

The V call is TRBV2, the J call TRBJ1-2, with D possibly TRBD1 on 6 matching bases. CDR1 and CDR2 (germline): SNHLY, FYNNEI. The ends were cut back, 3 bases at V and 3 bases at J, with 14 bases in the middle. CDR3 size: 15 residues. The CDR3 nucleotides are TGTGCCAGCAGTGACACAGGGTATTTGGACTATGGCTACACCTTC. Its protein product is CASSDTGYLDYGYTF.

The chain couples TRBV9 to TRBJ2-7; 8 bases match TRBD1. The V gene end was trimmed by 4 bases and the J gene end by 3 bases; junction bases not matched to a gene: 12. This CDR3 spans 16 amino acids. Per the germline V gene, CDR1 is SGDLS and CDR2 is YYNGEE. The CDR3 region is CASSQREGRGHYEQYF. The CDR3 nucleotides read TGTGCCAGCAGCCAGAGAGAGGGCAGGGGGCACTACGAGCAGTACTTC.

V and J are TRBV21-1 and TRBJ2-5; the tabulated D call, TRBD1, remains unverified against the DNA. TRBV21-1 is noted as a pseudogene. This CDR3 contains 14 residues. The CDR3 reads CATSGTGEQETQYF. The CDR3 DNA is TGTGCCACCAGCGGGACAGGGGAGCAAGAGACCCAGTACTTC.

The V call is TRBV30, the J call TRBJ2-7; 7 bases map to TRBD2. Trimming cost V 0 bases and J 7 bases; bases outside gene matches: 9. The CDR3 runs to 14 residues. CDR1 is GTSNPN and CDR2 is SVGIG in the germline V gene (reference sequence). The CDR3 loop reads CAWSVLGGTGEQYF. CDR3 DNA: TGTGCCTGGAGTGTACTGGGGGGGACGGGAGAGCAGTACTTC.

V and J are TRBV19 and TRBJ1-2; a possible D gene is TRBD1 (5 bases). The germline V and J ends were trimmed by 5 bases and 2 bases, with 12 bases remaining between them. The germline V gene has CDR1 LNHDA and CDR2 SQIVND (reference sequence). This CDR3 is 14 amino acids long. The CDR3 protein is CASSQQGLNYGYTF. For the CDR3, the DNA is TGTGCCAGTAGTCAGCAGGGTTTGAACTATGGCTACACCTTC.